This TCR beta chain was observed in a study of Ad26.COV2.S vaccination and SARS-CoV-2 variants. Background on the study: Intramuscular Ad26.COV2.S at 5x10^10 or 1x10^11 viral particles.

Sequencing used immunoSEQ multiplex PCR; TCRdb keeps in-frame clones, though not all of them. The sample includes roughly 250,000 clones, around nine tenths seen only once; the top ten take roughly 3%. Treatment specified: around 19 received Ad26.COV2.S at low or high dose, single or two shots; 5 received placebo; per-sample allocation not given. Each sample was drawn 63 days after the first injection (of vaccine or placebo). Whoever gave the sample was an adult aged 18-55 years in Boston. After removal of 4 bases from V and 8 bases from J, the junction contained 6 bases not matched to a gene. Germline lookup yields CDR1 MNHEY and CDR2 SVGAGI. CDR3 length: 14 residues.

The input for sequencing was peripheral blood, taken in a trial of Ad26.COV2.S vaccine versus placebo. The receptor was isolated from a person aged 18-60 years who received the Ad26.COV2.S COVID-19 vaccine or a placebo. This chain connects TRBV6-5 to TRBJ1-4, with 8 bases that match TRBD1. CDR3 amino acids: CASSSQGAREKLFF. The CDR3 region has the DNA TGTGCCAGCAGTTCTCAGGGGGCGCGGGAAAAACTGTTTTTT.